One TCR beta chain is described in this entry. No antigen is known for it. Naive CD8 cells lacked CD45RO, underwent positive selection for CCR7 and left out terminally differentiated effector memory CD45RA+ cells. This record belongs to a study of shared clonotypes between healthy human individuals. Whole-study findings and limits: The study found lower generation probabilities in non-shared clonotypes than in those shared by all four donors. Clonotype sharing among donors likely depends on sequencing depth.

The CDR3 has 13 amino acids. Trimming pared 10 bases from V and 5 bases from J, leaving 15 bases between. Germline V gene sequence: CDR1 LGHNA, CDR2 YNFKEQ. Sequencing was performed with immunoSEQ multiplex PCR; in TCRdb, only in-frame clones are kept and a portion is missing. Of around 600,000 clones in the sample, 90% to 95% were seen once. The chain recombines TRBV4-2 with TRBJ1-5, with D possibly matching TRBD1 (5 bases). Specimen: naive CD8+ T cells sorted from blood. The sequence derives from a woman aged 25 to 39 in good health. DNA of the CDR3: TGTGCCACCAAGACAGCGCCTTATCAGCCCCAGCATTTT. Protein sequence: CATKTAPYQPQHF.